This T cell receptor (beta chain) derives from a study of blood T cells in healthy people across ages. Notes on the study in general: Strong correlation was found linking TCR beta diversity to naive T cell percentage. Diversity figures based on one million T cells were deemed too low.

Researchers collected approximately 9.9 milliliters of peripheral blood from every single donor. Germline V gene data show CDR1 as DFQATT and CDR2 as SNEGSKA (reference sequence). V lost 6 bases and J lost 5; bases outside the gene matches: 10. The CDR3 totals 15 residues. A second PCR, run for roughly 7 to 11 cycles, used a sample-barcoded 5' primer plus a J-beta primer mix. One entry per CDR3 protein, called by TCRdb with MiXCR from the 5' RACE reads. Among about 590,000 distinct CDR3 sequences listed, approximately 30% were seen once. Many counts were recorded for this clonotype. Its antigen is as yet unknown.

This clonotype was obtained from a woman over 75 in good health. The source material was blood. The gene calls are TRBV20-1 and TRBJ2-5; 12 bases match TRBD2. The CDR3, as DNA: TGCAGTGCCAGGGACGGACTAGCGGGGTTTGAGACCCAGTACTTC. The encoded protein is CSARDGLAGFETQYF.